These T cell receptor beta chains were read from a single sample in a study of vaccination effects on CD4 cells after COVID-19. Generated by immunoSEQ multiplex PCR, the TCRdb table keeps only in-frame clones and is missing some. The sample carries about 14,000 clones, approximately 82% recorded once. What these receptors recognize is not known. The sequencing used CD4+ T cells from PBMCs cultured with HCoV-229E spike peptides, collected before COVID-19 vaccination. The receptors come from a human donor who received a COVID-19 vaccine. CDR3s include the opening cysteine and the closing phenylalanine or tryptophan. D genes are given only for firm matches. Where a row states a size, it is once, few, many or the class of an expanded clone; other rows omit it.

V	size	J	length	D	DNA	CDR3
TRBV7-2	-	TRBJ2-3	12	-	TGTGCCAGCAGCCTGTACACAGATACGCAGTATTTT	CASSLYTDTQYF
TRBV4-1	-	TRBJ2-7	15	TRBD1	TGCGCCAGCAGCCCTCGGACAGGCCTCTCCTACGAGCAGTACTTC	CASSPRTGLSYEQYF
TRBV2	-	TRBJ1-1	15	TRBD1	TGTGCCAGCACCAAAGCCGGGACAGGGAGCACTGAAGCTTTCTTT	CASTKAGTGSTEAFF
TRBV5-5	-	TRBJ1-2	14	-	TGTGCCAGCAGCTTGGGGGGGGCCGACTATGGCTACACCTTC	CASSLGGADYGYTF
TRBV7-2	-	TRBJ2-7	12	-	TGTGCCAGCAGCTTATATCGAGGCGAGCAGTACTTC	CASSLYRGEQYF
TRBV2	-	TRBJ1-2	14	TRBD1	TGTGCCAGCAGTGAGGGGAACAGGGGTCATGGCTACACCTTC	CASSEGNRGHGYTF
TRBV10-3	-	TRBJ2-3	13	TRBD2	TGTGCCATCACCGGGGGGAGCACAGATACGCAGTATTTT	CAITGGSTDTQYF
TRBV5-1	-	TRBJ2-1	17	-	TGCGCCAGCAGCTTGGCTGGGGGGGGGCAGGCCTACAATGAGCAGTTCTTC	CASSLAGGGQAYNEQFF
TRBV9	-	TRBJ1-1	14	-	TGTGCCAGCAGCGTAGTTGGAGGGGACACTGAAGCTTTCTTT	CASSVVGGDTEAFF
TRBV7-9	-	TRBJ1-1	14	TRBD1	TGTGCCAGCTCCCGGCGACAGGGGAACACTGAAGCTTTCTTT	CASSRRQGNTEAFF
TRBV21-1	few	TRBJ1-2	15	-	TGTGCCAGCACCGCGACCAGGAGAGAAGTCTATGGCTACACCTTC	CASTATRREVYGYTF
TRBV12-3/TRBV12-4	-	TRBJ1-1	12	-	TGTGCCAGCAGTTTAGAGGTCGGAGAAGCTTTCTTT	CASSLEVGEAFF
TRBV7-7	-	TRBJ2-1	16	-	TGTGCTAGCAGCCCGGGCCGACTAGTAAAACAAAATGAGCAGTTCTTC	CASSPGRLVKQNEQFF
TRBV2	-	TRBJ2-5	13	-	TGTGCCAGCAGTGTAGCTGAGGGAGAGACCCAGTACTTC	CASSVAEGETQYF
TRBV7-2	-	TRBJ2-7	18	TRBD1	TGTGCCAGCAGCTTAGGGCGACGGACAGGGCCGAACTTTTACGAGCAGTACTTC	CASSLGRRTGPNFYEQYF
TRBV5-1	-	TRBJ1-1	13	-	TGCGCCAGCAGCTCGGACGCGAACACTGAAGCTTTCTTT	CASSSDANTEAFF
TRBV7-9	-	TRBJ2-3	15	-	TGTGCCAGCAGCCAACGTCGGACTGCGACAGATACGCAGTATTTT	CASSQRRTATDTQYF